This T cell receptor beta chain appears in the sequencing data of a study of beta chain features in type 1 diabetes. Study-level points and caveats: Shortening of TCRB CDR3s, moderate but significant, appeared in all four CD4+ subsets of Type 1 diabetes patients. The naive, central memory and Treg TCRB repertoires showed an apparent similarity that was greater among patients than among healthy donors. It was not settled here whether HLA type affects TCRB rearrangement.

As concerns this clone: Its antigen remains unknown.

Every bit of the isolated RNA underwent reverse transcription, so sequencing read expressed TCRB transcripts. The assay was immunoSEQ multiplex PCR, and TCRdb's table has in-frame clones only and misses some. The table lists 600,000 to 700,000 clones, about an eighth of them singletons. CD45RO/CCR7/CD25/CD127/CD95/CD27 staining was used to isolate CD4+ naive, central memory, regulatory and stem cell-like memory cells by sorting. Purity (above 95%) was reached by all sorted populations. The source of this sequence is a man younger than 45 with type 1 diabetes. Source material: naive CD4+ T cells from blood.

The CDR3 spells CSVGGRAADTQYF. As DNA, the CDR3 is TGCAGCGTTGGTGGTCGGGCTGCAGATACGCAGTATTTT. The rearrangement uses TRBV29-1 and TRBJ2-3; D remains unclear. This CDR3 has 13 amino acids. The V gene's germline CDR1 is SQVTM and CDR2 ANQGSEA. With 4 bases removed from V and 4 bases from J, the gap between germline ends came to 12 bases.